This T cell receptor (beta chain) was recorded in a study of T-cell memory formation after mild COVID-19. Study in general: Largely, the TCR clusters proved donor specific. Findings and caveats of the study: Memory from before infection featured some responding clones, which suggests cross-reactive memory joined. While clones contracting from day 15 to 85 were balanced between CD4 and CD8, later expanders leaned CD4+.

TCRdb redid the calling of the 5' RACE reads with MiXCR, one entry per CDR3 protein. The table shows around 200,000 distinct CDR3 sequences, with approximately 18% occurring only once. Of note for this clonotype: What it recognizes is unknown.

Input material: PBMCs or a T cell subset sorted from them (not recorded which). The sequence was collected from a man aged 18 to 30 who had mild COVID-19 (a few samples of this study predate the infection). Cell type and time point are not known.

This CDR3 reads CASSLLGLGNQPQHF. CDR3 nucleotides: TGTGCCAGCAGTTTATTAGGGTTAGGGAATCAGCCCCAGCATTTT. V is TRBV28 and J is TRBJ1-5; D is unclear. The V and J ends lost 1 base and 4 bases respectively, with 11 bases between them. Looked up from germline, CDR1 is MDHEN and CDR2 is SYDVKM. The CDR3 extends over 15 amino acids.